The present TCR beta chain was sequenced within a study of control samples from healthy donors and cancer patients. Sequenced by immunoSEQ multiplex PCR; TCRdb stores in-frame clones only, minus some. The table lists 150,000 to 180,000 clones, roughly 94% of them singletons. In germline, CDR1 is SGDLS, CDR2 YYNGEE. This CDR3 has 16 residues. Trimming at V came to 2 bases and at J to 1 base, leaving 5 bases not matched to a gene. The rearrangement links TRBV9 to TRBJ1-5; 8 bases map to TRBD1. The sample consisted of blood. The sequence was obtained from a man aged 40-50 years in good health. The CDR3 sequence: CASSVGGQGSNQPQHF. CDR3 bases: TGTGCCAGCAGCGTGGGAGGACAGGGCAGCAATCAGCCCCAGCATTTT.